This T cell receptor (beta chain) was profiled in a study of OX40 agonist ivuxolimab in advanced cancers. Study details: The study treated patients with ivuxolimab, an agonistic anti-OX40 (CD134) antibody.

The data were produced by immunoSEQ multiplex PCR, yet TCRdb's version contains in-frame clones alone and is incomplete. This table has 50,000 or so clones, 85% to 90% appearing once. This CDR3 comprises 12 residues. Trimming took off 4 bases at V and 1 base at J, with 4 bases between the two ends. Germline assignment: CDR1 SGHDN and CDR2 FVKESK. V gene TRBV14 combines with J gene TRBJ1-1; D not resolved. The sequencing used CD4+ or CD8+ T cells sorted from blood, collected in a trial of the OX40 agonist ivuxolimab. This TCR was recovered from an adult with an advanced solid tumor such as melanoma, head and neck, liver or kidney cancer. CDR3 residues: CASSLGNTEAFF. DNA of the CDR3: TGTGCCAGCAGCCTTGGGAACACTGAAGCTTTCTTT. Combining the CDR3 with reference TRBV14 and TRBJ1-1 gives the whole variable domain EAGVTQFPSHSVIEKGQTVTLRCDPISGHDNLYWYRRVMGKEIKFLLHFVKESKQDESGMPNNRFLAERTGGTYSTLKVQPAELEDSGVYFCASSLGNTEAFFGQGTRLTVV.